This T cell receptor beta chain was identified in a study of T cells in Graves' hyperthyroidism and ophthalmopathy. Unmatched junction bases numbered 4, after V lost 5 bases and J lost 3 bases. The CDR3 consists of 13 residues. The V gene's germline CDR1 is ENHRY and CDR2 SYGVKD. In regard to this clonotype: Its antigen is still unknown.

Study observations and caveats: Appearing also in blood were most of the thyroid clonotypes expanded above 0.001. Ophthalmopathy was predicted by the model a median of roughly 6.6 months ahead of onset.

Researchers amplified the TCR beta CDR3 regions from RNA transcripts. The TCR CDR3 first-round RT-PCR relied on the HTBI primer set. TCRdb processed the multiplex PCR reads anew with MiXCR; each CDR3 protein has one entry. This table has fewer than 650,000 distinct CDR3 sequences, 46% appearing once. Not enrolled were patients with uncontrolled infection, other autoimmune disease, pregnancy or lactation. Diagnoses rested on clinical symptoms, serum thyroxine and TRAb, thyroid ultrasound and orbital computed tomography. The material sequenced was peripheral blood or thyroid tissue (not recorded which). The receptor's source is an adult woman with Graves' disease, either hyperthyroidism or ophthalmopathy (not recorded which). V is TRBV10-3 and J is TRBJ2-7, with 7 bases that match TRBD1. For the CDR3, the DNA is TGTGCCATCAGTTTGACAGGGCTCTACGAGCAGTACTTC. Translated, it gives CAISLTGLYEQYF.